These 8 T cell receptor beta chains originate from one sample sequenced in a study of blood T cell repertoires in COVID-19. Using immunoSEQ multiplex PCR, the repertoire was profiled, and TCRdb retains in-frame clones only, with some absent. The sample consists of approximately 270,000 clones, 75% to 90% of them appearing once. Sequenced sample: peripheral blood. The receptors were sampled from a woman in her 70s with acute or convalescent COVID-19.

The J gene is TRBJ1-2, the V gene TRBV27; D is unclear. The CDR3 runs to 14 residues. Per germline, CDR1 MNHEY and CDR2 SMNVEV (reference sequence). Trimming left V 4 bases short and J 4 bases short, with 13 bases between. The CDR3 sequence is CASSSRPGVYGYTF. The CDR3, as DNA: TGTGCCAGCAGTTCAAGACCGGGAGTCTATGGCTACACCTTC.

The V and J genes are TRBV5-1 and TRBJ2-2; weak D call: TRBD1 (6 bases). This CDR3 is 16 amino acids long. V was trimmed by 4 bases and J by 2 bases, leaving 15 bases between them. CDR1 is SGHRS and CDR2 is YFSETQ in the germline V gene. The chain's CDR3 is CASSPNAGVNTGELFF. CDR3 sequence (DNA): TGCGCCAGCAGCCCGAACGCAGGGGTTAACACCGGGGAGCTGTTTTTT.

The genes are TRBV7-9 and TRBJ1-2; 7 positions agree with TRBD1. The CDR3 sequence is 13 residues long. V was clipped by 2 bases and J by 14 bases; unmatched bases: 11. Germline V gives CDR1 SEHNR, CDR2 FQNEAQ (reference sequence). CDR3 coding DNA: TGTGCCAGCAGCTTAATGGACAGGCGGGCTAAGACCTTC. Translating it yields CASSLMDRRAKTF.

This sequence joins TRBV2 and TRBJ2-3, with 7 bases fitting TRBD2. Germline values: CDR1 SNHLY, CDR2 FYNNEI. The trim removed 7 bases at V and 3 bases at J, leaving 13 bases unmatched. CDR3 length equals 16 residues. CDR3 region: CASTPWGGLGTDTQYF. The CDR3 DNA follows: TGTGCCAGCACCCCTTGGGGGGGACTGGGGACAGATACGCAGTATTTT.

This rearrangement joins TRBV5-1 to TRBJ1-6, with 10 nucleotides matching TRBD1. With 4 bases clipped from V and 3 bases from J, the junction kept 4 bases outside the gene matches. Germline V lookup: CDR1 SGHRS, CDR2 YFSETQ. This CDR3 is 16 amino acids long. CDR3 region: CASSPGQGNYNSPLHF. CDR3 nucleotides: TGCGCCAGCAGCCCGGGACAGGGGAACTATAATTCACCCCTCCACTTT.

This clone was detected once. The chain has TRBV7-6 and TRBJ2-2, with D hard to call. The CDR3 spans 14 residues. CDR1 is SGHVS, CDR2 FNYEAQ, per germline. The V and J ends lost 2 bases and 1 base respectively, with 5 bases between them. This CDR3 is CASSLTVNTGELFF. CDR3 sequence (DNA): TGTGCCAGCAGCTTAACAGTGAACACCGGGGAGCTGTTTTTT.

The chain carries TRBV6-5 and TRBJ1-2; D gene ambiguous. The germline V gene has CDR1 MNHEY and CDR2 SVGAGI. This CDR3 has 13 residues. The V gene lost 6 bases and the J gene lost 4 bases, with 12 bases spanning the gap. This CDR3 reads CASSTLGGYGYTF. As DNA, the CDR3 is TGTGCCAGCAGCACCCTCGGAGGCTATGGCTACACCTTC.

The chain uses TRBV2 and TRBJ1-5, with 8 bases that match TRBD1. Germline CDR1 SNHLY, CDR2 FYNNEI. The junction had 7 bases not matched to a gene; V was cut back by 6 bases and J by 3 bases. CDR3 length: 15 amino acids. CDR3 in amino acids: CASSLTGDYNQPQHF. The CDR3 DNA reads as TGTGCCAGCAGCCTGACAGGGGACTACAATCAGCCCCAGCATTTT. The variable domain in full, completed from reference TRBV2 and TRBJ1-5, reads EPEVTQTPSHQVTQMGQEVILRCVPISNHLYFYWYRQILGQKVEFLVSFYNNEISEKSEIFDDQFSVERPDGSNFTLKIRSTKLEDSAMYFCASSLTGDYNQPQHFGDGTRLSIL.